These T cell receptor beta chains were read from a single sample in a study of T cells in localized non-small cell lung cancer. Measured with immunoSEQ multiplex PCR; TCRdb has only the in-frame clones, and not every one. The data hold about 2,000 clones, with approximately 25% observed a single time. The specimen was lung tumor tissue, collected before any cancer treatment. The receptors stem from an older female donor with stage I lung adenocarcinoma. Both conserved end residues are part of each CDR3. The D gene is left open where the match is weak. Clone size is stated in some rows and not others, as once, few, many or a class when expanded.

D: TRBD2
J: TRBJ2-7
size: medium-sized
V: TRBV11-3
DNA: TGTGCCAGCAGCCGAACCGGGACTAGTGTAGGGGACGAGCAGTACTTC
CDR3: CASSRTGTSVGDEQYF

D: NA
J: TRBJ2-6
size: NA
V: TRBV19
DNA: TGTGCCAGTAGTCAGGGGTACGGGGCCAACGTCCTGACTTTC
CDR3: CASSQGYGANVLTF

D: TRBD1
J: TRBJ2-2
size: NA
V: TRBV6-8
DNA: TGTGCCAGCAGGATGGACAGGGATACCGGGGAGCTGTTTTTT
CDR3: CASRMDRDTGELFF

D: NA
J: TRBJ1-4
size: NA
V: TRBV11-3
DNA: TGTGCCAGCAGCCCGACAGGAGTCTCTAATGAAAAACTGTTTTTT
CDR3: CASSPTGVSNEKLFF

D: TRBD1
J: TRBJ2-5
size: few
V: TRBV9
DNA: TGTGCCAGCAGCTCAAGAGGAAAGGGGGCGGTTGAGACCCAGTACTTC
CDR3: CASSSRGKGAVETQYF

D: NA
J: TRBJ1-3
size: NA
V: TRBV28
DNA: TGTGCCAGCAGTCCCCCGGGGCCAGGGGATGGAAACACCATATATTTT
CDR3: CASSPPGPGDGNTIYF

D: NA
J: TRBJ2-7
size: few
V: TRBV6-8
DNA: TGTGCCAGCAGTTACGACAGAGATTCCTACGAGCAGTACTTC
CDR3: CASSYDRDSYEQYF

D: NA
J: TRBJ2-2
size: NA
V: TRBV10-2
DNA: TGCGCCAGCAGTGAAGGCACCGGGGAGCTGTTTTTT
CDR3: CASSEGTGELFF

D: TRBD1
J: TRBJ2-5
size: medium-sized
V: TRBV6-8
DNA: TGTGCCAGCAGTGCCATCAGATCGACAGGGGTGCAGACCCAGTACTTC
CDR3: CASSAIRSTGVQTQYF

D: NA
J: TRBJ2-3
size: NA
V: TRBV15
DNA: TGTGCCACCAGCAGGGGGACCCTCACAGATACGCAGTATTTT
CDR3: CATSRGTLTDTQYF

D: NA
J: TRBJ1-2
size: few
V: TRBV12-5
DNA: TGTGCCAGCGTTGACCCCGGGATGAGCTACACCTTC
CDR3: CASVDPGMSYTF

D: TRBD2
J: TRBJ2-1
size: NA
V: TRBV27
DNA: TGTGCCAGCAGTTTGACTAGCGGGACCTACAATGAGCAGTTCTTC
CDR3: CASSLTSGTYNEQFF

D: NA
J: TRBJ1-3
size: NA
V: TRBV15
DNA: TGTGCCACCAGCAGACCGACGGCCACAACGGGAAACACCATATATTTT
CDR3: CATSRPTATTGNTIYF

D: NA
J: TRBJ1-6
size: NA
V: TRBV14
DNA: TGTGCCAGCAGCCTTCGCAGAAATCATTATAATTCACCCCTCCACTTT
CDR3: CASSLRRNHYNSPLHF

D: NA
J: TRBJ2-7
size: few
V: TRBV6-4
DNA: TGTGCCATCAGACCCCGACTACTGTACGAGCAGTACTTC
CDR3: CAIRPRLLYEQYF

D: NA
J: TRBJ1-3
size: few
V: TRBV4-1
DNA: TGCGCCAGCAGCCAAGACTGGAGCTCTGGAAACACCATATATTTT
CDR3: CASSQDWSSGNTIYF

D: NA
J: TRBJ2-1
size: NA
V: TRBV14
DNA: TGTGCCAGCAGCCAGGGGACACGGAATGAGCAGTTCTTC
CDR3: CASSQGTRNEQFF

D: NA
J: TRBJ2-7
size: NA
V: TRBV10-3
DNA: TGTGCCATCAGTGAGGGGCAGGGACCTTACGAGCAGTACTTC
CDR3: CAISEGQGPYEQYF

D: NA
J: TRBJ2-1
size: NA
V: TRBV7-5
DNA: TGTGCCAGCAGCTTACCGGGACAGGGGTCGTCTGTGCAGTTCTTC
CDR3: CASSLPGQGSSVQFF

D: TRBD1
J: TRBJ2-7
size: NA
V: TRBV11-3
DNA: TGTGCCAGCAGCTCATCCCCCCGGACAGGGGATATAATACCCTACGAGCAGTACTTC
CDR3: CASSSSPRTGDIIPYEQYF

D: NA
J: TRBJ1-4
size: NA
V: TRBV18
DNA: TGTGCCAGCTCGGGGGGAACAGGAGAACGGTTTTTT
CDR3: CASSGGTGERFF

D: TRBD2
J: TRBJ2-3
size: NA
V: TRBV28
DNA: TGTGCCAGCAGTTCGCCTAGCGGGATCACAGATACGCAGTATTTT
CDR3: CASSSPSGITDTQYF

D: NA
J: TRBJ1-2
size: few
V: TRBV9
DNA: TGTGCCAGCAGCTTGGACAGTGCGACTAACTATGGCTACACCTTC
CDR3: CASSLDSATNYGYTF

D: NA
J: TRBJ2-2
size: medium-sized
V: TRBV9
DNA: TGTGCCAGCAGTGTCGGACAGAACACCGGGGAGCTGTTTTTT
CDR3: CASSVGQNTGELFF

D: NA
J: TRBJ2-1
size: few
V: TRBV6-8
DNA: TGTGCCAGCAGTAGAATGCTAGCGACCCAAGGGAATGAGCAGTTCTTC
CDR3: CASSRMLATQGNEQFF

D: NA
J: TRBJ1-1
size: NA
V: TRBV12-5
DNA: TGTGCCACCGGGACCGGCAACACTGAAGCTTTCTTT
CDR3: CATGTGNTEAFF

D: TRBD1
J: TRBJ1-5
size: NA
V: TRBV30
DNA: TGTGCCTGGGGCGGGACAGGGGACGGTCAGCCCCAGCATTTT
CDR3: CAWGGTGDGQPQHF

D: TRBD2
J: TRBJ2-3
size: NA
V: TRBV12-5
DNA: TGTGCCACTGCGGGAGTGTCAGATACGCAGTATTTT
CDR3: CATAGVSDTQYF

D: NA
J: TRBJ1-1
size: NA
V: TRBV5-1
DNA: TGCGCCAGCAGCCTTGTAGGATTTGGGAGCACTGAAGCTTTCTTT
CDR3: CASSLVGFGSTEAFF

D: TRBD1
J: TRBJ1-5
size: NA
V: TRBV6-8
DNA: TGTGCCAGCAGTGGGGACAGCACGAGCAATCAGCCCCAGCATTTT
CDR3: CASSGDSTSNQPQHF

D: NA
J: TRBJ1-2
size: few
V: TRBV4-1
DNA: TGCGCCAGCAGCCAACAGTTTACAGGGAACTATGGCTACACCTTC
CDR3: CASSQQFTGNYGYTF

D: TRBD1
J: TRBJ2-7
size: medium-sized
V: TRBV11-3
DNA: TGTGCCAGCAGCCCACCCGGGACAGGGGGAGAGCAGTACTTC
CDR3: CASSPPGTGGEQYF

D: TRBD2
J: TRBJ2-1
size: few
V: TRBV15
DNA: TGTGCCACCAGCCCCACCGGGACTAGCGGGGTGGGAAGCTCCTACAATGAGCAGTTCTTC
CDR3: CATSPTGTSGVGSSYNEQFF

D: NA
J: TRBJ2-1
size: NA
V: TRBV6-8
DNA: TGTGCCAGCAGTAAGGCGGGACCCTACAATGAGCAGTTCTTC
CDR3: CASSKAGPYNEQFF

D: NA
J: TRBJ1-5
size: NA
V: TRBV19
DNA: TGTGCCAGTAGTATAGATCAAAACGGATATCAGCCCCAGCATTTT
CDR3: CASSIDQNGYQPQHF

D: NA
J: TRBJ1-1
size: NA
V: TRBV6-8
DNA: TGTGCCAGCACCTCCCGGCCGGTACAGGGAATTGTTTTGAACACTGAAGCTTTCTTT
CDR3: CASTSRPVQGIVLNTEAFF

D: NA
J: TRBJ1-4
size: NA
V: TRBV11-3
DNA: TGTGCCAGCAGCTTCCAGGGGTCTAATGAAAAACTGTTTTTT
CDR3: CASSFQGSNEKLFF

D: TRBD1
J: TRBJ1-4
size: medium-sized
V: TRBV11-3
DNA: TGTGCCAGCAGCGGACAGGGGGGGAGCACTAATGAAAAACTGTTTTTT
CDR3: CASSGQGGSTNEKLFF

D: TRBD1
J: TRBJ2-7
size: NA
V: TRBV11-3
DNA: TGTGCCAGCAGCCGGGGACAGGGTTTCCACGAGCAGTACTTC
CDR3: CASSRGQGFHEQYF

D: NA
J: TRBJ2-5
size: few
V: TRBV6-8
DNA: TGTGCCAGCAGAGAGACGGGAGAAGAGACCCAGTACTTC
CDR3: CASRETGEETQYF

D: NA
J: TRBJ2-3
size: NA
V: TRBV30
DNA: TGTGCCTGGAGGGTCGGTGGGGGGATGACAGATACGCAGTATTTT
CDR3: CAWRVGGGMTDTQYF

D: NA
J: TRBJ2-1
size: NA
V: TRBV19
DNA: TGTGCCAGTTCCTCCGACGGCTACAATGAGCAGTTCTTC
CDR3: CASSSDGYNEQFF

D: NA
J: TRBJ1-3
size: NA
V: TRBV5-1
DNA: TGCGCCAGCAGCCCCCGACAGGCGGGCCTGGGCTCTGGAAACACCATATATTTT
CDR3: CASSPRQAGLGSGNTIYF

D: TRBD1
J: TRBJ2-5
size: few
V: TRBV11-3
DNA: TGTGCCAGCAGCTTGGTGACAGGGGGCGCGAAGACCCAGTACTTC
CDR3: CASSLVTGGAKTQYF

D: TRBD2
J: TRBJ2-3
size: few
V: TRBV11-3
DNA: TGTGCCAGCAGCTCACCGGGACTAAAATCAGATACGCAGTATTTT
CDR3: CASSSPGLKSDTQYF

D: TRBD1
J: TRBJ1-2
size: NA
V: TRBV18
DNA: TGTGCCAGCTCACCACGAACGACCGACAGGGGGAACTATGGCTACACCTTC
CDR3: CASSPRTTDRGNYGYTF

D: NA
J: TRBJ1-1
size: NA
V: TRBV9
DNA: TGTGCCAGCAGGGCCGAAAGGACAGTTCACACTGAAGCTTTCTTT
CDR3: CASRAERTVHTEAFF

D: NA
J: TRBJ1-2
size: NA
V: TRBV19
DNA: TGTGCCAGTAGTAAAGTGTATCAGGGGCAGGACTATGGCTACACCTTC
CDR3: CASSKVYQGQDYGYTF

D: TRBD2
J: TRBJ2-7
size: medium-sized
V: TRBV11-3
DNA: TGTGCCAGCAGCTTTTCTAGCGGGACCTACGAGCAGTACTTC
CDR3: CASSFSSGTYEQYF

D: TRBD2
J: TRBJ2-1
size: medium-sized
V: TRBV9
DNA: TGTGCCAGCAGCCCCTCTCCGGGAGGGGACTACAATGAGCAGTTCTTC
CDR3: CASSPSPGGDYNEQFF

D: TRBD1
J: TRBJ2-7
size: NA
V: TRBV6-8
DNA: TGTGCCAGCAGTTACGCGACAGGGAGATCCTACGAGCAGTACTTC
CDR3: CASSYATGRSYEQYF

D: NA
J: TRBJ2-1
size: NA
V: TRBV28
DNA: TGTGCCAGCAGTCCCCGAGAGGGGGGAGGCTACAATGAGCAGTTCTTC
CDR3: CASSPREGGGYNEQFF

D: NA
J: TRBJ1-3
size: NA
V: TRBV16
DNA: TGTGCCAGCAGCCTAACGGGGAGTGCGGGAAACACCATATATTTT
CDR3: CASSLTGSAGNTIYF

D: TRBD1
J: TRBJ1-2
size: NA
V: TRBV6-8
DNA: TGTGCCAGCAAAAGACAGGGGACTAATCTAGGCGGCTACACCTTC
CDR3: CASKRQGTNLGGYTF